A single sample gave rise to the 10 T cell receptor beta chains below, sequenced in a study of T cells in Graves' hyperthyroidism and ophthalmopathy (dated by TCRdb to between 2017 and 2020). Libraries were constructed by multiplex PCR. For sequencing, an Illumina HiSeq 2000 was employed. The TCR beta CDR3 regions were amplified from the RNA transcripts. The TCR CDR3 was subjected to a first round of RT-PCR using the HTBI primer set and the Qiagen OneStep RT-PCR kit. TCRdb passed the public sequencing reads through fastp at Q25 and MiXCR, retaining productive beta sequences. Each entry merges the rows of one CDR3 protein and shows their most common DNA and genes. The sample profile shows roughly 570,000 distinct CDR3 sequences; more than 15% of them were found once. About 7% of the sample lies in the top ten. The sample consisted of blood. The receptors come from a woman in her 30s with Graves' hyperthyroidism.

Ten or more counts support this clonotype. The DNA of the CDR3 is TGTGCCAGCTCAGATACTACAGGGTCGGATGAAGCTTTCTTT. It specifies CASSDTTGSDEAFF. The chain carries TRBV18 and TRBJ1-1; weak D call: TRBD1 (6 bases). The CDR3 loop spans 14 amino acids. Trimming took off 5 bases at V and 7 bases at J, with 17 bases between the two ends. The germline CDR1 and CDR2 sequences are KGHSH and LQKENI.

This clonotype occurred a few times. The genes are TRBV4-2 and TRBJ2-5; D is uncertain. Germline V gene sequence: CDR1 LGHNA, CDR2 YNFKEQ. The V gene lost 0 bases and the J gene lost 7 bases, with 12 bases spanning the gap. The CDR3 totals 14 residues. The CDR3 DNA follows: TGTGCCAGCAGCCAAGATGAGAGAATCGGGACCCAGTACTTC. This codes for CASSQDERIGTQYF.

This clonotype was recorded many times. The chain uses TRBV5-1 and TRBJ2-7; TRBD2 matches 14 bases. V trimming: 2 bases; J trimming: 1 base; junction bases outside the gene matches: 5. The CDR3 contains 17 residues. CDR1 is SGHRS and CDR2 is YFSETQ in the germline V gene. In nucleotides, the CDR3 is TGCGCCAGCAGCTTTGGACTAGCGGGAGGAATGTCCTACGAGCAGTACTTC. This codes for CASSFGLAGGMSYEQYF. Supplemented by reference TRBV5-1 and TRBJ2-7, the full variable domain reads KAGVTQTPRYLIKTRGQQVTLSCSPISGHRSVSWYQQTPGQGLQFLFEYFSETQRNKGNFPGRFSGRQFSNSRSEMNVSTLELGDSALYLCASSFGLAGGMSYEQYFGPGTRLTVT.

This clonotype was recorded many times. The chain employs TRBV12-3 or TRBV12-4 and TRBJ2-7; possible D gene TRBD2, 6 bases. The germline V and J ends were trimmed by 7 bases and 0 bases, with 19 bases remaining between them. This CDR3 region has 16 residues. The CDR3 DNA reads TGTGCCAGCAAGGGCCGGTCGGGAGTTAACTCCTACGAGCAGTACTTC. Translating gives CASKGRSGVNSYEQYF.

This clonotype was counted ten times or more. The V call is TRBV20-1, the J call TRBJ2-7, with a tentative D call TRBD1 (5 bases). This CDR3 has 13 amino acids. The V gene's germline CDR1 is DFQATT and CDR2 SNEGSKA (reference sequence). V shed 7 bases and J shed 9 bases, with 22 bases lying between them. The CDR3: CSVQGPPPHGQYF. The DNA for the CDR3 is TGCAGTGTTCAGGGCCCCCCCCCACATGGGCAGTACTTC.

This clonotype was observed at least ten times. The CDR3 reads CAWSVRLREGPYNEQFF. CDR3 sequence (DNA): TGTGCCTGGAGTGTACGATTGCGGGAAGGGCCCTACAATGAGCAGTTCTTC. The chain recombines TRBV30 with TRBJ2-1, with a tentative D call TRBD2 (6 bases). The V end lost 0 bases, the J end lost 2 bases, and 17 bases lay between the germline ends. In germline, CDR1 is GTSNPN, CDR2 SVGIG (reference sequence). The CDR3 is 17 amino acids. The complete variable domain, with remaining parts taken from reference TRBV30 and TRBJ2-1, reads SQTIHQWPATLVQPVGSPLSLECTVEGTSNPNLYWYRQAAGRGLQLLFYSVGIGQISSEVPQNLSASRPQDRQFILSSKKLLLSDSGFYLCAWSVRLREGPYNEQFFGPGTRLTVL.

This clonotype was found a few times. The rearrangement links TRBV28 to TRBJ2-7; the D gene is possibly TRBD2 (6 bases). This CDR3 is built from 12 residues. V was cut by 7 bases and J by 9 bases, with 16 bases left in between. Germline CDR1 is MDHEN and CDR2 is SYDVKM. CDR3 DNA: TGTGCCAGCATAGGGGACTTTACCAGGCAGTACTTC. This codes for CASIGDFTRQYF.

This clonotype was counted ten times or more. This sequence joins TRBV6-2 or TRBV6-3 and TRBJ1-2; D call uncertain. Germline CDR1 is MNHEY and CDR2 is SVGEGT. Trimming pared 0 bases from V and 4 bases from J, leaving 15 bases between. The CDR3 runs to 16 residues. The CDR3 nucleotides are TGTGCCAGCAGTTACTCGATCTTCGAGTGGAGCTATGGCTACACCTTC. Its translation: CASSYSIFEWSYGYTF.

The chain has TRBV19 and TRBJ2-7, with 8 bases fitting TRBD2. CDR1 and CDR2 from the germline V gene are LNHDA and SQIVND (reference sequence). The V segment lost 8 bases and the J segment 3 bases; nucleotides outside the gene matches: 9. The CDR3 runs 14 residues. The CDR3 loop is CASGLTGGGYEQYF. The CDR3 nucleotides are TGTGCCAGTGGACTAACGGGGGGGGGCTACGAGCAGTACTTC. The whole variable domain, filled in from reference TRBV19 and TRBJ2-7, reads DGGITQSPKYLFRKEGQNVTLSCEQNLNHDAMYWYRQDPGQGLRLIYYSQIVNDFQKGDIAEGYSVSREKKESFPLTVTSAQKNPTAFYLCASGLTGGGYEQYFGPGTRLTVT.

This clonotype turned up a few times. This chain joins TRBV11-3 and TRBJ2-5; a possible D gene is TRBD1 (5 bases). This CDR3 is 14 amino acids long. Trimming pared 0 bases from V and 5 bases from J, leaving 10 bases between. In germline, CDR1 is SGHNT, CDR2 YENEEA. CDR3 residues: CASSLDPGWETQYF. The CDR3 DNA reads TGTGCCAGCAGCTTAGATCCAGGGTGGGAGACCCAGTACTTC.